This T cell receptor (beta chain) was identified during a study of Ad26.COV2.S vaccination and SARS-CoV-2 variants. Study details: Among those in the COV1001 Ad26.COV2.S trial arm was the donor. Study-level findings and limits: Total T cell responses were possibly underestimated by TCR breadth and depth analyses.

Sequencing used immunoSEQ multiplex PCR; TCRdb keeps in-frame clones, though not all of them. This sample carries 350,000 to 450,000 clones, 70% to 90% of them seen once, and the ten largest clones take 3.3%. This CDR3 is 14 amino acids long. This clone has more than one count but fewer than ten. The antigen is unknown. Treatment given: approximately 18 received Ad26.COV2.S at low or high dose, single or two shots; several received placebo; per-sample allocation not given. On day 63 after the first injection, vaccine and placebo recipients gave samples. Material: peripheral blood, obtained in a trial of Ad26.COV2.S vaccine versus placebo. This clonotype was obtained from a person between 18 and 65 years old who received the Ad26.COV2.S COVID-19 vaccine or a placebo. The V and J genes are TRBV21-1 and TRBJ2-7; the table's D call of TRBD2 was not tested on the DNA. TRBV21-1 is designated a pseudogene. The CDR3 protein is CASRGAGFPYEQYF. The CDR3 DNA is TGTGCCAGCCGGGGAGCGGGATTTCCCTACGAGCAGTACTTC.